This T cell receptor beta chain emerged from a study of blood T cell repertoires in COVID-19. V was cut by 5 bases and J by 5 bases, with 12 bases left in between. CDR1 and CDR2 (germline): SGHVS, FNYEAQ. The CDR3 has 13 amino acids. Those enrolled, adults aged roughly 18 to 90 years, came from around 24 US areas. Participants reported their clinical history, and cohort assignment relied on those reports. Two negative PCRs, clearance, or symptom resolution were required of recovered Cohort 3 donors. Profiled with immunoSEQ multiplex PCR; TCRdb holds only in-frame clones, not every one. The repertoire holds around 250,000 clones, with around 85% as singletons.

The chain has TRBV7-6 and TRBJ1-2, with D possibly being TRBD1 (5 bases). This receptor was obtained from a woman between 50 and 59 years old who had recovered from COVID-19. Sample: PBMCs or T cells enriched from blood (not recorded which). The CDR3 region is CASSQWDSYGYTF. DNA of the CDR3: TGTGCCAGCAGCCAATGGGACTCGTATGGCTACACCTTC.